The 9 T cell receptor beta chains below come from one sample, sequenced in a study of cytomegalovirus exposure and HLA in healthy donors. The PCR had 60 Vbeta and 13 Jbeta primers. Measured with immunoSEQ multiplex PCR; TCRdb has only the in-frame clones, and not every one. The sample has approximately 140,000 clones; more than 65% are singletons. Source material: PBMCs. The source is a man between 50 and 59 years old in good health and CMV-seronegative.

In this sample, this clone turned up many times. This chain connects TRBV4-2 to TRBJ2-7; 10 bases agree with TRBD1. Losses at the gene ends were 1 base for V and 0 bases for J; bases not matched to a gene: 0. The germline CDR1 and CDR2 sequences are LGHNA and YNFKEQ. CDR3 size: 15 residues. The CDR3 reads CASSQGTGGSYEQYF. The CDR3 nucleotides are TGTGCCAGCAGCCAAGGGACAGGGGGCTCCTACGAGCAGTACTTC.

This clone was observed a few times. The chain is built from TRBV2 and TRBJ1-1; D unresolved. V lost 6 bases and J lost 4, with 12 bases in between. The CDR3 is made up of 13 amino acids. Germline values: CDR1 SNHLY, CDR2 FYNNEI. The DNA for the CDR3 is TGTGCCAGCAGAGAGCCGGGAACCACTGAAGCTTTCTTT. Translating gives CASREPGTTEAFF.

This sequence joins TRBV15 and TRBJ2-1, with no clear D. The germline V and J ends were trimmed by 1 base and 10 bases, with 8 bases remaining between them. Germline V gives CDR1 LNHNV, CDR2 YYDKDF (reference sequence). The CDR3 spans 12 residues. The CDR3 spells CATSRVKPEQFF. The CDR3 region has the DNA TGTGCCACCAGCAGAGTTAAGCCCGAGCAGTTCTTC.

In this sample, this clone turned up once. The J gene is TRBJ2-1, the V gene TRBV5-8; TRBD1 aligns across 7 bases. The CDR3 length is 15 residues. J was trimmed by 1 base and V by 3 bases; bases with no gene match: 4. Germline CDR1 is SGHTS and CDR2 is YDEGEE. DNA for the CDR3: TGTGCCAGCAGCTGGGGCAGGGGGTCCTACAATGAGCAGTTCTTC. This codes for CASSWGRGSYNEQFF.

This clone has more than one count but fewer than ten. The chain has TRBV7-9 and TRBJ2-1; D remains ambiguous. This CDR3 comprises 19 residues. Germline V gives CDR1 SEHNR, CDR2 FQNEAQ (reference sequence). Trimming stripped 2 bases from V and 0 bases from J, with 20 bases between. Written as DNA, the CDR3 is TGTGCCAGCAGCTTACACCTACCGGAAGTTAGGAGCTCCTACAATGAGCAGTTCTTC. It is translated as CASSLHLPEVRSSYNEQFF. Combining the CDR3 with reference TRBV7-9 and TRBJ2-1 gives the whole variable domain DTGVSQNPRHKITKRGQNVTFRCDPISEHNRLYWYRQTLGQGPEFLTYFQNEAQLEKSRLLSDRFSAERPKGSFSTLEIQRTEQGDSAMYLCASSLHLPEVRSSYNEQFFGPGTRLTVL.

The V call is TRBV5-4, the J call TRBJ2-4, with 13 nucleotides matching TRBD2. Trimming at V came to 4 bases and at J to 0 bases, leaving 7 bases not matched to a gene. Germline loops: CDR1 SGHNT, CDR2 YYREEE (reference sequence). The CDR3 has 18 amino acids. CDR3 region: CASSRTSGGASAKNIQYF. The CDR3 coding sequence is TGTGCCAGCAGCCGTACTAGCGGGGGGGCTTCAGCCAAAAACATTCAGTACTTC.

The chain carries TRBV7-8 and TRBJ1-4; tentatively, D is TRBD1 (5 bases). Trimming removed 2 bases at V and 8 bases at J, with 12 bases between. Per germline, CDR1 SGHVS and CDR2 FQNEAQ. This CDR3 has 14 residues. CDR3 coding DNA: TGTGCCAGCAGCTTAACCAGGGCTAGGGAAAAACTGTTTTTT. As protein: CASSLTRAREKLFF.

The V gene is TRBV7-9, the J gene TRBJ1-4, with TRBD1 as a possible D gene (6 bases). Per germline, CDR1 SEHNR and CDR2 FQNEAQ (reference sequence). Trimming removed 5 bases from V and 7 bases from J, with 14 bases in between. This CDR3 is built from 14 residues. The CDR3 is CASSAGRGGEKLFF. The DNA of the CDR3 is TGTGCCAGCAGCGCAGGCAGGGGCGGTGAAAAACTGTTTTTT.

The V and J genes are TRBV5-1 and TRBJ2-2, with 7 bases that match TRBD2. Trimming removed 4 bases from V and 5 bases from J; junction bases left unmatched: 11. CDR1 SGHRS and CDR2 YFSETQ come from the germline V gene. CDR3 size: 16 residues. For the CDR3, the DNA is TGCGCCAGCAGCGCGCGAGAGCGGGGCCGTACCGGGGAGCTGTTTTTT. This encodes CASSARERGRTGELFF.